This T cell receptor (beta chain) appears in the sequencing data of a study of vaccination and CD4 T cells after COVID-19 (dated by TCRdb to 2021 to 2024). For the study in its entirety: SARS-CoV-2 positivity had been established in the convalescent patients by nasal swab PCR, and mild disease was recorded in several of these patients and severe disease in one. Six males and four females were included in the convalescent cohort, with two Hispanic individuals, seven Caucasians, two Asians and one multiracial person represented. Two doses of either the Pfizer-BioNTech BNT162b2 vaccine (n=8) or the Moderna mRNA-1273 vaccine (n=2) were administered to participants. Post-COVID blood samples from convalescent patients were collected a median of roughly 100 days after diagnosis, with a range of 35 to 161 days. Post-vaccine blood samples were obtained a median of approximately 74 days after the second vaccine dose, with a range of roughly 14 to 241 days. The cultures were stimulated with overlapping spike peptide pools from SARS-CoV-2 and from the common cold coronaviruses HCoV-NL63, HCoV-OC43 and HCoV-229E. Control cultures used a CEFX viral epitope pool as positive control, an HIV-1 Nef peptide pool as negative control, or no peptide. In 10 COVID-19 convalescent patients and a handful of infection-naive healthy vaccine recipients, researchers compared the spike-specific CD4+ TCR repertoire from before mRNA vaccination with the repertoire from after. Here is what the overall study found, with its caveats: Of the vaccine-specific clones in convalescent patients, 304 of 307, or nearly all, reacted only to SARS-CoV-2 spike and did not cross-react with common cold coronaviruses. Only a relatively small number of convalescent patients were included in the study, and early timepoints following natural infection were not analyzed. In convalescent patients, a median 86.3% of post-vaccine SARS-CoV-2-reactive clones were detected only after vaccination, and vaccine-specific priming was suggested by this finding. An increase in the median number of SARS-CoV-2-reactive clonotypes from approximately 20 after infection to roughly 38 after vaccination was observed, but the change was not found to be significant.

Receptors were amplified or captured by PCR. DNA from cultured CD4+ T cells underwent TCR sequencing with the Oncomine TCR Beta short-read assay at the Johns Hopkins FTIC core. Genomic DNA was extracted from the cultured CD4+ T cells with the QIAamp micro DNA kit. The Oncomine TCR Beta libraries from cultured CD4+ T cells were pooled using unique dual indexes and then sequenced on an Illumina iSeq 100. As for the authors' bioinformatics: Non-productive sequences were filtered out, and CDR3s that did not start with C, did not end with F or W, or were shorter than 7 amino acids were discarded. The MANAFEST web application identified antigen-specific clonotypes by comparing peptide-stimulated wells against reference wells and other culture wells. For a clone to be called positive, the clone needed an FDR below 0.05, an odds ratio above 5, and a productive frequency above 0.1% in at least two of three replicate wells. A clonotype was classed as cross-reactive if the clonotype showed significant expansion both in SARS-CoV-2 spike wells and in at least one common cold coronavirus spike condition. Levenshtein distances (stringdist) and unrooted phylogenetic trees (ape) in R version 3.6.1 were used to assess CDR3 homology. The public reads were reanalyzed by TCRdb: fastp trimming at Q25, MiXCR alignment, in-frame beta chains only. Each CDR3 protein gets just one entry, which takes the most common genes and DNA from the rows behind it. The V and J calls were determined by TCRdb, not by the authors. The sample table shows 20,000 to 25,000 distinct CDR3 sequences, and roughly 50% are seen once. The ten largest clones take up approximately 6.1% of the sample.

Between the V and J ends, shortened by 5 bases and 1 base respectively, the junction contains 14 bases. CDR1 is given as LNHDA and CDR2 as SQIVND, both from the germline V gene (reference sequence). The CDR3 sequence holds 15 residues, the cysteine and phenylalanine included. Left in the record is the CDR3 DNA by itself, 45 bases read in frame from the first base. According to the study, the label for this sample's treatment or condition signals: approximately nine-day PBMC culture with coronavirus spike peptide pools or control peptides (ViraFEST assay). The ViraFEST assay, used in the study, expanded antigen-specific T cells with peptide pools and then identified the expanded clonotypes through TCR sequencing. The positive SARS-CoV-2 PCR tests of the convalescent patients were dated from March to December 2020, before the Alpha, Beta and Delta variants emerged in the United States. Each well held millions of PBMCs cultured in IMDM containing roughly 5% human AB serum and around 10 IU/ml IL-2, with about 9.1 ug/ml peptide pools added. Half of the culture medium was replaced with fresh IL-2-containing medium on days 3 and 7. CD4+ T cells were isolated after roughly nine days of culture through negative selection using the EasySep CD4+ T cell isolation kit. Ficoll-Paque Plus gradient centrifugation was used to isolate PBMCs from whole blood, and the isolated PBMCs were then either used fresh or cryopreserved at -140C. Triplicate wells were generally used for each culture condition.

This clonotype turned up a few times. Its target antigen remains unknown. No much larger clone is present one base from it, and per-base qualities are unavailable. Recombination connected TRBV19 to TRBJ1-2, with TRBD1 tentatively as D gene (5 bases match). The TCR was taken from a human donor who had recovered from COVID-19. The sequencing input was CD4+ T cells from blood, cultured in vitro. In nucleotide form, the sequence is TGTGCCAGTAGTGGGACGGCAACGGGTAACTATGGCTACACCTTC. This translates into CASSGTATGNYGYTF.